This entry features one T cell receptor (beta chain) sequence. Its antigen is still unknown. Distinct nucleotide sequences in the sample also encode this CDR3. The sample comes from a study of cytomegalovirus exposure and HLA in healthy donors. PCR primers comprised 60 Vbeta and 13 Jbeta primers. This table comes from immunoSEQ multiplex PCR, and its TCRdb copy is limited to in-frame clones, with some not included. The table records about 190,000 clones, over 70% of them present only once. Notes on the study in general: Reports indicated that the classifier achieved high specificity and sensitivity in diagnosing cytomegalovirus status. Apart from CMV serostatus, no immune exposure information was available. In an earlier analysis, productive rearrangement rates for most beta V segments clustered near 87% or 30%.

V was pared by 3 bases and J by 6 bases, with 7 bases between. The length of the CDR3 is 12 residues. Germline V gene data show CDR1 as SGHVS and CDR2 as FQNEAQ. This clonotype originated in a man aged 45-65 years in good health and CMV-seronegative. The sequenced material came from PBMCs. The chain carries TRBV7-8 and TRBJ2-3, with D unresolved. CDR3 protein: CASSFRGDTQYF. Here the CDR3 DNA reads TGTGCCAGCAGCTTTCGCGGCGATACGCAGTATTTT.